What follows is one T cell receptor (beta chain) and its context. The source of the sample is a study of blood T cell repertoires in COVID-19. Study context: There were acute and convalescent COVID-19 samples, and they came from the United States, Italy and Spain. The cDNA or gDNA used as material had been derived from T cells, B-cell-depleted T cells, or PBMCs.

How the authors handled the data: Amplification with reference gene primers provided the estimates of nucleated cell counts. Using immunoSEQ multiplex PCR, the repertoire was profiled, and TCRdb retains in-frame clones only, with some absent. The V and J calls and clone size were taken over from that table, and D and trimming were inferred from the DNA. The sample includes some 200,000 clones, about 87% of them seen just once. This CDR3 is 11 amino acids long. Looked up from germline, CDR1 is SQVTM and CDR2 is ANQGSEA. With 7 bases removed from V and 4 bases from J, the gap between germline ends came to 11 bases.

The TCR comes from a man between 65 and 85 years old with acute or convalescent COVID-19. This sequence joins TRBV29-1 and TRBJ2-7; the D gene is possibly TRBD1 (5 bases). The sample comprised peripheral blood. Here the CDR3 DNA reads TGCAGCGCCCAAGGGGCTTACGAGCAGTACTTC. This gives the protein CSAQGAYEQYF.